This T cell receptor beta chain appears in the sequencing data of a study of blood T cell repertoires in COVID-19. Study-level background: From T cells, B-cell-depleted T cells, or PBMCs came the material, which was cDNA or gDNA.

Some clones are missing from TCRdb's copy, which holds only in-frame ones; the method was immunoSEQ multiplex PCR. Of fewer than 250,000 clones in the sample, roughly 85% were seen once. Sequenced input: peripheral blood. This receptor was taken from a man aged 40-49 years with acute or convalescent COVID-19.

CDR3 in amino acids: CASSSGTTVASSGNTIYF. In DNA form, the CDR3 reads TGCGCCAGCAGCTCGGGAACAACGGTTGCCAGCTCTGGAAACACCATATATTTT. V usage is TRBV5-1 and J usage is TRBJ1-3, with D unclear. Between the trimmed V and J ends, which lost 3 bases and 0 bases, there was a span of 19 bases. CDR3 length: 18 residues. CDR1 and CDR2 (germline): SGHRS, YFSETQ.